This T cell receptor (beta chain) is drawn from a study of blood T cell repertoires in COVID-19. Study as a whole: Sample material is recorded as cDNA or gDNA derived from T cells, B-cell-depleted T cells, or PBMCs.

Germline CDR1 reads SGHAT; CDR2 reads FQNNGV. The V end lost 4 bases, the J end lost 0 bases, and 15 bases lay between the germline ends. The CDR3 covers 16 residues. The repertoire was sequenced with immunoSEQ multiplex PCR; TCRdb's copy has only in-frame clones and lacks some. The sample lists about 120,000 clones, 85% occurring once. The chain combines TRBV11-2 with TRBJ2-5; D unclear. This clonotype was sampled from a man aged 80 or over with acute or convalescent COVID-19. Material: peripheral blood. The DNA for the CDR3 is TGTGCCAGCAGCTCGGAACCTGACAAGTACCAAGAGACCCAGTACTTC. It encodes CASSSEPDKYQETQYF.